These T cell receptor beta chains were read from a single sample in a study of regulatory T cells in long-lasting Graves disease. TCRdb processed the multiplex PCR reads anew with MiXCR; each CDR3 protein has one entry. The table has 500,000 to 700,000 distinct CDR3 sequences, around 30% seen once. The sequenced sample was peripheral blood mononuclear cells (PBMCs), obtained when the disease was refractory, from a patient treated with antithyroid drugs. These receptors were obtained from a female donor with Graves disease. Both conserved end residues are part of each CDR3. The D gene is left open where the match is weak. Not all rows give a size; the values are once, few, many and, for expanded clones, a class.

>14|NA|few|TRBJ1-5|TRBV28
CASSLPRVGQPQHF
TGTGCCAGCAGTTTACCCAGGGTGGGTCAGCCCCAGCATTTT
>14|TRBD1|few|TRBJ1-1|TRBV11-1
CASSSPDRGKTAFF
TGTGCCAGCAGCTCCCCTGACAGGGGAAAAACGGCTTTCTTT
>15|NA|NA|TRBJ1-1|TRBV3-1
CASSLTLVEPTEAFF
TGTGCCAGCAGTTTAACTCTGGTCGAACCCACTGAAGCTTTCTTT
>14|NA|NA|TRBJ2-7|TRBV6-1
CASSEILGLGEQYF
TGTGCCAGCAGTGAAATTCTGGGGCTGGGAGAGCAGTACTTC
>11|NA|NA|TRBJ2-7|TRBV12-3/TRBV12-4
CASSSVEEQYF
TGTGCCAGCAGTTCAGTTGAGGAGCAGTACTTC
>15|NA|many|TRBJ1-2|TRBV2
CASSVRGRKYYGYTF
TGTGCCAGCAGTGTTAGGGGACGCAAGTACTATGGCTACACCTTC
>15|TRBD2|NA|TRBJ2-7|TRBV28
CASSLQGGPICEQYF
TGTGCCAGCAGTTTACAGGGAGGGCCTATCTGCGAGCAGTACTTC
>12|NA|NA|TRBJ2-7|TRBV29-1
CSVETGSYEQYF
TGCAGCGTTGAAACCGGTTCCTACGAGCAGTACTTC
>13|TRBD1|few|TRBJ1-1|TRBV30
CAWSPGQGTEAFF
TGTGCCTGGAGTCCGGGACAGGGGACTGAAGCTTTCTTT
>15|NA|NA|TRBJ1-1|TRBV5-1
CASSLDTSMNTEAFF
TGCGCCAGCAGCTTAGACACAAGCATGAACACTGAAGCTTTCTTT
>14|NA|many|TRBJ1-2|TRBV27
CASCQDRANYGYTF
TGTGCCAGCTGCCAGGATAGAGCTAACTATGGCTACACCTTC
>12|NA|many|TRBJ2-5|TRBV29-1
CSVDDGGETQYF
TGCAGCGTTGACGACGGTGGGGAGACCCAGTACTTC
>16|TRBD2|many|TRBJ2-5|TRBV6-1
CASSPGTSGRWETQYF
TGTGCCAGCAGTCCCGGGACTAGCGGGAGATGGGAGACCCAGTACTTC
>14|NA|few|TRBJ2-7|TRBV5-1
CASSSQGGNYEQYF
TGCGCCAGCAGCTCCCAAGGGGGGAACTACGAGCAGTACTTC
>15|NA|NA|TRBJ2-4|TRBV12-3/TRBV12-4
CASTETILAKNIQYF
TGTGCCAGCACCGAAACTATCTTAGCCAAAAACATTCAGTACTTC
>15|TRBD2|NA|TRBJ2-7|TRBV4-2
CASSDRLAGSREQYF
TGTGCCAGCAGCGACCGACTAGCGGGGAGCCGCGAGCAGTACTTC
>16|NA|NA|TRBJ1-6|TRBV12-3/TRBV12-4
CASSLHGARPGSPLHF
TGTGCCAGCAGTTTACACGGCGCCCGTCCTGGTTCACCCCTCCACTTT
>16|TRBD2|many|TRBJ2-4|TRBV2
CASVELAGIGKNIQYF
TGTGCCAGCGTCGAACTAGCGGGCATAGGCAAAAACATTCAGTACTTC
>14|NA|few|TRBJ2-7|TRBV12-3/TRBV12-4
CASRERGLSYEQYF
TGTGCCAGCAGGGAACGAGGACTCTCCTACGAGCAGTACTTC
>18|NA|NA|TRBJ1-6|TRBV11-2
CASSPQEGYSSYNSPLHF
TGTGCCAGCAGCCCCCAGGAGGGGTACAGCTCCTATAATTCACCCCTCCACTTT
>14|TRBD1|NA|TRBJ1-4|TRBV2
CATQRDRVGEKLFF
TGTGCCACCCAGAGGGACAGGGTTGGCGAAAAACTGTTTTTT
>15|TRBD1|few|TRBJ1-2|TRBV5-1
CASSFGQGAFYGYTF
TGCGCCAGCAGCTTTGGACAGGGGGCGTTCTATGGCTACACCTTC
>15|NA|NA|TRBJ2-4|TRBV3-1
CASSPARLAKNIQYF
TGTGCCAGCAGCCCGGCGCGGCTAGCCAAAAACATTCAGTACTTC
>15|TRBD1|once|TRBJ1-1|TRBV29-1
CSVEMVTGGYTEAFF
TGCAGCGTTGAAATGGTTACAGGGGGCTACACTGAAGCTTTCTTT
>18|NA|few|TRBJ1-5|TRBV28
CASSWVAGSGSSNQPQHF
TGTGCCAGCAGTTGGGTTGCGGGTTCGGGTAGCAGCAATCAGCCCCAGCATTTT
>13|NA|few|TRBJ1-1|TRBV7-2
CASSLVWTFEAFF
TGTGCCAGCAGCTTAGTGTGGACCTTTGAAGCTTTCTTT
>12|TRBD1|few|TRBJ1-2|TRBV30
CAWSLQGYGYTF
TGTGCCTGGAGTCTACAGGGGTATGGCTACACCTTC
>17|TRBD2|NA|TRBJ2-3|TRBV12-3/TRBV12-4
CASRALAGEGKTDTQYF
TGTGCCAGCAGGGCGCTAGCGGGAGAAGGCAAGACAGATACGCAGTATTTT
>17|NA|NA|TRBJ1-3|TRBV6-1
CASSERHATLSGNTIYF
TGTGCCAGCAGTGAAAGACACGCCACTCTCTCTGGAAACACCATATATTTT
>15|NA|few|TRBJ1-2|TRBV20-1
CSATPMGEGGYGYTF
TGCAGTGCTACCCCCATGGGAGAGGGTGGCTATGGCTACACCTTC
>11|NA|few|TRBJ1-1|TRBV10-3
CAISEKTEAFF
TGTGCCATCAGTGAAAAGACTGAAGCTTTCTTT
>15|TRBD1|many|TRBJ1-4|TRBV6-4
CASSQDRGRREKLFF
TGTGCCAGCAGTCAAGACAGGGGGCGAAGAGAAAAACTGTTTTTT